This note documents a single T cell receptor beta chain sequence. Its antigen is not identified. The data were taken from a study of T cells in localized non-small cell lung cancer. Method: immunoSEQ multiplex PCR; TCRdb's copy keeps in-frame clones and lacks some. The data show tens of thousands of clones, roughly 79% seen once. Study-level findings and limits: Sequencing, confined to only one tumor region, leaves heterogeneity possible. Median detection of top 100 tumor clones in adjacent lung was around 59 clones. Increased T cell density in blood showed an association with longer overall survival. Highest T cell clonality was seen in uninvolved adjacent lung, surpassing that measured in tumor.

The receptor's source is a man aged 40 to 69 with stage III lung adenocarcinoma. The specimen comprised peripheral blood mononuclear cells, sampled before any cancer treatment.

The CDR3 region is CASSHASVPDTQYF. The CDR3 nucleotides read TGTGCCAGCAGCCACGCTAGCGTCCCAGATACGCAGTATTTT. J is TRBJ2-3 and V is TRBV7-6, with D maybe TRBD2 (6 bases). This CDR3 comprises 14 residues. V was pared by 5 bases and J by 4 bases, with 13 bases between. From germline, CDR1 is SGHVS and CDR2 FNYEAQ.